The table lists the clone carrying this TCR beta chain with a few counts. The antigen is unknown. Compared with germline, one end of the junction differs, possibly owing to a read error. The CDR3 totals 13 residues. The sample belongs to a study of blood T cells in healthy people across ages. Study results and limitations: Among T cells, TCR beta diversity per million cells dropped roughly linearly as age rose.

Then a second PCR, running about 7 to 11 cycles, was carried out with a sample-barcoded 5' primer and a J-beta primer mix. In TCRdb, the 5' RACE reads were re-called with MiXCR into one record per CDR3 protein. Among roughly 560,000 distinct CDR3 sequences listed, 24% were seen once. A further study also used this sample, focusing on T cells of mothers and their children.

The J gene is TRBJ1-2, the V gene TRBV12-3 or TRBV12-4; possibly TRBD1 for D (5 bases). The TCR originated in a boy under 18 in good health. Sequenced input: blood. The CDR3 sequence: CASRAAQGYGYTF. The CDR3 DNA reads TGCGCCAGCAGGGCGGCCCAAGGCTATGGCTACACCTTC.